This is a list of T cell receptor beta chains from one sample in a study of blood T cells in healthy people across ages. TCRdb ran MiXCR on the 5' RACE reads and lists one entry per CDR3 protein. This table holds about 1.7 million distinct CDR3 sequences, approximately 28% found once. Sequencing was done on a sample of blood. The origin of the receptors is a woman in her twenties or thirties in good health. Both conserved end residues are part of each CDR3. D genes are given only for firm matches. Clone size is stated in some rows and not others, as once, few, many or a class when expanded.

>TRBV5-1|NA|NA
CASSPTASETTQYF
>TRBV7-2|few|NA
CASSSRRDRTDTQYF
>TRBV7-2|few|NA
CASSLQDNSYEQYF
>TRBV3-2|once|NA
CASSLQDQYF
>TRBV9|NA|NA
CASTQGIMNTEAFF
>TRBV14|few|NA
CASSHKPPLVDEQYF
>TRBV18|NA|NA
CASSFPSVDEQFF
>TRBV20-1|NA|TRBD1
CSAPTGGAYNEQFF
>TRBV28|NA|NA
CASRCTTDTQYF
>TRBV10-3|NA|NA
CAISPGAGQKSTLGNEQFF
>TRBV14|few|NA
CASSPSTREQYF
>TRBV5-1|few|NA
CASSLGTVMNTEAFF
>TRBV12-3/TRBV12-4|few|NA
CASSTRDPDQPQHF
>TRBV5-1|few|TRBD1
CAGSLEGAYSPLHF
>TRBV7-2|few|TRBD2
CALTSGSSSYNEQFF
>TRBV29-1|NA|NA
CSVSDRRDSNEKLFF
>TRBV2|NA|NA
CASSGEGRWGEQYF
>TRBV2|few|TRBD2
CVSSVGLAGGLGFF
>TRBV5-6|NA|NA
CASSFRGAQGDGYTF
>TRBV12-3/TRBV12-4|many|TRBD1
CASSPWTGHSYGYTF
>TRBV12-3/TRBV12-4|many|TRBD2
CASRKTSGEETQYF
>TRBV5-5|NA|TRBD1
CASSRGTARSPLHF
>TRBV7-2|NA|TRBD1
CASSHGTGGPNEQFF
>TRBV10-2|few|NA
CASSDRGAGYGYTF
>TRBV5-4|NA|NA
CASSSGRPGEKLFF
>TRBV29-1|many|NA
CSVIRGAENIQYF